This TCR beta chain derives from a study of T cell repertoires in cytomegalovirus infection (dated by TCRdb to between 2018 and 2020). Concerning the study at large: Alongside well-studied HLA-B-restricted epitopes, the peptide stimulations were aimed at recently identified HLA-C-restricted CMV epitopes, whose presentation resists viral immunomodulation. The HLA type of each donor mattered for the analysis, because public TCR beta signatures pointed to carriage of CMV infection along with the matching HLA type.

According to the germline V gene, CDR1 reads KGHDR and CDR2 reads SFDVKD. At the junction V is shortened by 3 bases and J by 5 bases; bases outside the gene matches: 7. From the cysteine through the phenylalanine, the CDR3 covers 15 amino acids. Only the CDR3 DNA is retained, 45 bases long and in frame from the first base. This clonotype has just a few counts. The antigen it binds to is not known. Base qualities are not provided; no much larger clone lies one nucleotide away. Here is what the overall study found, with its caveats: In both this cohort and an independent roughly 400-donor cohort, the cumulative frequency of public TCR beta family members distinguished carriers of CMV infection plus the relevant HLA type. In the ex vivo response, HLA-C-restricted CMV-specific TCR beta clonotypes were dominant, and in two of eight donors the single most frequent clonotype came from this HLA-C-restricted group.

The reads were generated on an Illumina HiSeq 1500. TCRdb reran the public reads through fastp at Q25 and MiXCR, keeping productive beta chains. One record per CDR3 amino acid sequence lists the most common genes and DNA. Present in this sample are approximately 990,000 distinct CDR3 sequences, approximately 31% of which were seen just once. The top ten clones comprise around an eighth of the sample. The sample's treatment or condition label is to be understood as: in vitro stimulation with specific CMV peptide epitopes to enrich CMV-specific T cells. The sequencing used cultured CD8+ T cells from PBMCs, collected from culture after CMV antigen stimulation. The chain is made from TRBV24-1 and TRBJ1-1, with TRBD1 matching 8 junction bases. This clonotype was sampled from a human donor in good health (CMV status not recorded). Some clones in this sample may be carry-over from other donors' samples. The sequenced DNA is TGTGCCACCAGTGATGGACAGGGAGGTTTGACTGAAGCTTTCTTT. The resulting protein is CATSDGQGGLTEAFF.